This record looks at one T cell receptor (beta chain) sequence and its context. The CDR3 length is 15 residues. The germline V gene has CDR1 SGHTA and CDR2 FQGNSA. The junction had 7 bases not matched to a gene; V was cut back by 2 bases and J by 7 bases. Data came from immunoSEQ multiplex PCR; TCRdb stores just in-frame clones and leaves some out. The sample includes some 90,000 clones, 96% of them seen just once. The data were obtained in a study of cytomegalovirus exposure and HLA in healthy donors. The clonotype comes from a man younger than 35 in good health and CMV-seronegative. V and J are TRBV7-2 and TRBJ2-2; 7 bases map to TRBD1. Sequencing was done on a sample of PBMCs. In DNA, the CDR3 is TGTGCCAGCAGCTTACCCAGGGGGAGCGGCGGGGAGCTGTTTTTT. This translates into CASSLPRGSGGELFF. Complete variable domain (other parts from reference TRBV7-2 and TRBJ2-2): GAGVSQSPSNKVTEKGKDVELRCDPISGHTALYWYRQSLGQGLEFLIYFQGNSAPDKSGLPSDRFSAERTGGSVSTLTIQRTQQEDSAVYLCASSLPRGSGGELFFGEGSRLTVL.